The rows below give T cell receptor beta chains drawn from one sample of a study of neoadjuvant nivolumab and ipilimumab in lung cancer. The data were produced by immunoSEQ multiplex PCR, yet TCRdb's version contains in-frame clones alone and is incomplete. The table includes roughly 45,000 clones, 85% to 90% detected once. The source was blood, collected before neoadjuvant nivolumab, alone or with ipilimumab. The receptors originated from an adult with non-small cell lung cancer. Some clones in this sample may be carry-over from other donors' samples. Both conserved end residues are part of each CDR3. The order of the fields is CDR3 DNA, CDR3 protein, clone size, J gene, V gene, D gene. The D gene is left open where the match is weak. Clone size appears in some rows only: once, few, many, or a class for an expanded clone.

CDR3 DNA: TGTGCCTGGAGTGTAGCGGGAGGGCCAGAGACCCAGTACTTC
CDR3 protein: CAWSVAGGPETQYF
clone size: -
J gene: TRBJ2-5
V gene: TRBV30
D gene: TRBD2

CDR3 DNA: TGTGCCAGCACCGATGGGAATCTAGGACCCCACTTC
CDR3 protein: CASTDGNLGPHF
clone size: -
J gene: TRBJ2-4
V gene: TRBV25-1
D gene: -

CDR3 DNA: TGTGCCAGCAGCTTAGTCTACGAGCAGTACTTC
CDR3 protein: CASSLVYEQYF
clone size: -
J gene: TRBJ2-7
V gene: TRBV7-2
D gene: -

CDR3 DNA: TGTGCCAGCAGTGAAGGGCTTAGGTTCAATCAGCCCCAGCATTTT
CDR3 protein: CASSEGLRFNQPQHF
clone size: -
J gene: TRBJ1-5
V gene: TRBV6-1
D gene: -

CDR3 DNA: TGTGCCAGTAGTCAGGGTTACGAGCAGTACTTC
CDR3 protein: CASSQGYEQYF
clone size: -
J gene: TRBJ2-7
V gene: TRBV19
D gene: -

CDR3 DNA: TGTGCCAGCAGTTTCATGGGGGGGTACAATGAGCAGTTCTTC
CDR3 protein: CASSFMGGYNEQFF
clone size: -
J gene: TRBJ2-1
V gene: TRBV2
D gene: TRBD2

CDR3 DNA: TGTGCCAGCAGCCCCCGACTAGCGGGAAAAGGTGAGCAGTTCTTC
CDR3 protein: CASSPRLAGKGEQFF
clone size: -
J gene: TRBJ2-1
V gene: TRBV7-2
D gene: TRBD2

CDR3 DNA: TGTGCCAGCAGCACAATGCGCAATCAGCCCCAGCATTTT
CDR3 protein: CASSTMRNQPQHF
clone size: -
J gene: TRBJ1-5
V gene: TRBV7-2
D gene: -

CDR3 DNA: TGCGCCAGCAGCCGTTCCGGGACTAGCGTTTACAATGAGCAGTTCTTC
CDR3 protein: CASSRSGTSVYNEQFF
clone size: -
J gene: TRBJ2-1
V gene: TRBV4-3
D gene: TRBD2

CDR3 DNA: TGTGCCAGCAGTTCCCCGTCAGGGGCGAGTACGCAGTATTTT
CDR3 protein: CASSSPSGASTQYF
clone size: -
J gene: TRBJ2-3
V gene: TRBV6-5
D gene: -

CDR3 DNA: TGTGCCAGCAGCTTATGGGGATCTGGGGCCAACGTCCTGACTTTC
CDR3 protein: CASSLWGSGANVLTF
clone size: -
J gene: TRBJ2-6
V gene: TRBV7-9
D gene: -

CDR3 DNA: TGTGCCAGCAGCCGACAGGTTATGAACACCGGGGAGCTGTTTTTT
CDR3 protein: CASSRQVMNTGELFF
clone size: -
J gene: TRBJ2-2
V gene: TRBV11-2
D gene: -

CDR3 DNA: TGTGCCAGCAATCCAGGGGGAAGGTTAAACTATGGCTACACCTTC
CDR3 protein: CASNPGGRLNYGYTF
clone size: -
J gene: TRBJ1-2
V gene: TRBV6-1
D gene: TRBD1

CDR3 DNA: TGTGCCAGCAGCGGCACACAGGGGCCCACTGGGGAGCAGTACTTC
CDR3 protein: CASSGTQGPTGEQYF
clone size: -
J gene: TRBJ2-7
V gene: TRBV9
D gene: TRBD1

CDR3 DNA: TGTGCCAGCAGTACCGCGGCGGGAGGCTCCTACGAGCAGTACTTC
CDR3 protein: CASSTAAGGSYEQYF
clone size: few
J gene: TRBJ2-7
V gene: TRBV18
D gene: TRBD2

CDR3 DNA: TGCGCCAGCAGCAAGGGACCTACCCGGGAAAAACTGTTTTTT
CDR3 protein: CASSKGPTREKLFF
clone size: medium-sized
J gene: TRBJ1-4
V gene: TRBV5-1
D gene: -

CDR3 DNA: TGCGCCAGCAGCTTGGTGGGACAAGAGACCCAGTACTTC
CDR3 protein: CASSLVGQETQYF
clone size: -
J gene: TRBJ2-5
V gene: TRBV5-1
D gene: -

CDR3 DNA: TGTGCCAGCAGCTTGAGCGGGAGAACAGATACGCAGTATTTT
CDR3 protein: CASSLSGRTDTQYF
clone size: -
J gene: TRBJ2-3
V gene: TRBV7-9
D gene: TRBD2

CDR3 DNA: TGCGCCAGCAGCCCTAGATGGGACGGAAACACTGAAGCTTTCTTT
CDR3 protein: CASSPRWDGNTEAFF
clone size: -
J gene: TRBJ1-1
V gene: TRBV5-1
D gene: -

CDR3 DNA: TGTGCCAGCAGCCCTGGACAGGGGGCTGGTGAGACCCAGTACTTC
CDR3 protein: CASSPGQGAGETQYF
clone size: -
J gene: TRBJ2-5
V gene: TRBV7-9
D gene: TRBD1

CDR3 DNA: TGTGCCAGCAGCTTAGAAGAGAACACTGAAGCTTTCTTT
CDR3 protein: CASSLEENTEAFF
clone size: -
J gene: TRBJ1-1
V gene: TRBV7-9
D gene: -

CDR3 DNA: TGTGCCAGCAGCCCCGGGATGGGGGGATCCGGGGAGCTGTTTTTT
CDR3 protein: CASSPGMGGSGELFF
clone size: -
J gene: TRBJ2-2
V gene: TRBV7-9
D gene: -

CDR3 DNA: TGTGCCAGCAGTCGGGGAACTAGCACAGATACGCAGTATTTT
CDR3 protein: CASSRGTSTDTQYF
clone size: -
J gene: TRBJ2-3
V gene: TRBV11-3
D gene: -

CDR3 DNA: TGTGCCAGCAGTTACGGCAGGTCTGGAAACACCATATATTTT
CDR3 protein: CASSYGRSGNTIYF
clone size: -
J gene: TRBJ1-3
V gene: TRBV6-5
D gene: -

CDR3 DNA: TGTGCCACACCAGGGGGATCTGGAAACACCATATATTTT
CDR3 protein: CATPGGSGNTIYF
clone size: -
J gene: TRBJ1-3
V gene: TRBV30
D gene: TRBD1

CDR3 DNA: TGTGCCATCAGACCGACAGGAACCGGGGCCAACGTCCTGACTTTC
CDR3 protein: CAIRPTGTGANVLTF
clone size: -
J gene: TRBJ2-6
V gene: TRBV10-3
D gene: -

CDR3 DNA: TGTGCCAGTAGTATAGGTCGGGGACACAATGAAAAACTGTTTTTT
CDR3 protein: CASSIGRGHNEKLFF
clone size: -
J gene: TRBJ1-4
V gene: TRBV19
D gene: -

CDR3 DNA: TGTGCCAGCTCACCACCGTCCCTAGACACTGAAGCTTTCTTT
CDR3 protein: CASSPPSLDTEAFF
clone size: -
J gene: TRBJ1-1
V gene: TRBV18
D gene: -

CDR3 DNA: TGTGCCAGTAGTACAGGACAGCTTAATGAAAAACTGTTTTTT
CDR3 protein: CASSTGQLNEKLFF
clone size: -
J gene: TRBJ1-4
V gene: TRBV19
D gene: -

CDR3 DNA: TGTGCCAGCAGCATCGGGACTAGCGACTACAATGAGCAGTTCTTC
CDR3 protein: CASSIGTSDYNEQFF
clone size: -
J gene: TRBJ2-1
V gene: TRBV7-9
D gene: TRBD2

CDR3 DNA: TGTGCCCTGAGGCGAGTAAAGGATGGTAACTATGGCTACACCTTC
CDR3 protein: CALRRVKDGNYGYTF
clone size: -
J gene: TRBJ1-2
V gene: TRBV30
D gene: -

CDR3 DNA: TGCAGCGGGGGACTAGCGGGAGCGGCTGAGCAGTTCTTC
CDR3 protein: CSGGLAGAAEQFF
clone size: -
J gene: TRBJ2-1
V gene: TRBV29-1
D gene: TRBD2

CDR3 DNA: TGTGCCAGCAGCTTCCGACCCGGGTCCTCCACAGATACGCAGTATTTT
CDR3 protein: CASSFRPGSSTDTQYF
clone size: -
J gene: TRBJ2-3
V gene: TRBV11-2
D gene: -

CDR3 DNA: TGCAGCGTTGAGGAGAGGTCCTACAATGAGCAGTTCTTC
CDR3 protein: CSVEERSYNEQFF
clone size: once
J gene: TRBJ2-1
V gene: TRBV29-1
D gene: -

CDR3 DNA: TGTGCCAGTTCGGGACAGGGCTACGAGCAGTACTTC
CDR3 protein: CASSGQGYEQYF
clone size: few
J gene: TRBJ2-7
V gene: TRBV19
D gene: TRBD1

CDR3 DNA: TGCGCCAGCAGCTTGGGGCCTTCCAGGGGATACACCTTC
CDR3 protein: CASSLGPSRGYTF
clone size: -
J gene: TRBJ1-2
V gene: TRBV5-1
D gene: -

CDR3 DNA: TGTGCCAGCAGCAAATATAGGACTAGCGGGGAGAAAAACACCGGGGAGCTGTTTTTT
CDR3 protein: CASSKYRTSGEKNTGELFF
clone size: -
J gene: TRBJ2-2
V gene: TRBV7-9
D gene: TRBD2

CDR3 DNA: TGTGCCAGTCTCAGGGGGAACACTGAAGCTTTCTTT
CDR3 protein: CASLRGNTEAFF
clone size: -
J gene: TRBJ1-1
V gene: TRBV19
D gene: -

CDR3 DNA: TGTGCCAGCAGGGGCAGTCTGGCTGAAAAACTGTTTTTT
CDR3 protein: CASRGSLAEKLFF
clone size: once
J gene: TRBJ1-4
V gene: TRBV6-5
D gene: -

CDR3 DNA: TGTGCCAGCAGCTTGCCGACGCCCCAGGGTCGCACAGATACGCAGTATTTT
CDR3 protein: CASSLPTPQGRTDTQYF
clone size: -
J gene: TRBJ2-3
V gene: TRBV5-5
D gene: -

CDR3 DNA: TGCAGCGTCACAGGGAGCGCCACTTCCACAGATACGCAGTATTTT
CDR3 protein: CSVTGSATSTDTQYF
clone size: -
J gene: TRBJ2-3
V gene: TRBV29-1
D gene: -

CDR3 DNA: TGCGCCAGCAGGACTAGCGGTTCCTACGAGCAGTACTTC
CDR3 protein: CASRTSGSYEQYF
clone size: -
J gene: TRBJ2-7
V gene: TRBV5-1
D gene: TRBD2

CDR3 DNA: TGTGCCAGCAGCTTGGGAAGGAAGATCTACGAGCAGTACTTC
CDR3 protein: CASSLGRKIYEQYF
clone size: -
J gene: TRBJ2-7
V gene: TRBV5-6
D gene: -

CDR3 DNA: TGCGCCAGCAGCCAAGATGGGGCGGGGGCCATGAACACTGAAGCTTTCTTT
CDR3 protein: CASSQDGAGAMNTEAFF
clone size: once
J gene: TRBJ1-1
V gene: TRBV4-3
D gene: -

CDR3 DNA: TGCAGTGCTTCTGACCAGGCTGAGCAGTACTTC
CDR3 protein: CSASDQAEQYF
clone size: -
J gene: TRBJ2-7
V gene: TRBV20-1
D gene: -

CDR3 DNA: TGTGCCAGCACCCGGGACATAAGCAATCAGCCCCAGCATTTT
CDR3 protein: CASTRDISNQPQHF
clone size: once
J gene: TRBJ1-5
V gene: TRBV5-5
D gene: -

CDR3 DNA: TGTGCCAGCAGCTTAGGTCTTAGTTATGAGCAGTTCTTC
CDR3 protein: CASSLGLSYEQFF
clone size: -
J gene: TRBJ2-1
V gene: TRBV7-6
D gene: -